One sample yielded the 14 T cell receptor beta chains listed below, sequenced in a study of T cells after yellow fever vaccination. MiXCR was run by TCRdb on the 5' RACE reads, yielding one entry per CDR3 protein. The sample yields over 250,000 distinct CDR3 sequences, 5.2% seen once. Specimen: CD4+ T cells sorted from PBMCs, collected on the day of the yellow fever booster vaccination. All receptors derive from a man aged 18 to 29 who received the YFV17D yellow fever vaccine.

This clonotype showed up just a few times. The V and J genes are TRBV7-9 and TRBJ1-1, with D maybe TRBD1 (5 bases). The germline V gene has CDR1 SEHNR and CDR2 FQNEAQ (reference sequence). This CDR3 comprises 12 residues. V lost 7 bases and J 6 bases, leaving 12 bases between the germline ends. CDR3 in amino acids: CASKSGDPEAFF. The CDR3 DNA follows: TGTGCCAGCAAGTCTGGGGACCCTGAAGCTTTCTTT.

CDR3: CSARDSRGQATGELFF. Here the CDR3 DNA reads TGCAGTGCTAGAGACTCAAGAGGACAGGCCACCGGGGAGCTGTTTTTT. This chain joins TRBV20-1 and TRBJ2-2, with TRBD1 matching 7 bases. J was trimmed by 4 bases and V by 0 bases; bases with no gene match: 8. This CDR3 is built from 16 residues. In germline, CDR1 is DFQATT, CDR2 SNEGSKA (reference sequence).

There are many counts of this clonotype. The rearrangement links TRBV6-1 to TRBJ2-1; D unclear. Trimming shortened V by 1 base and J by 9 bases, and 10 bases separated the two germline ends. This CDR3 contains 13 residues. The germline gives CDR1 MNHNS, CDR2 SASEGT. The CDR3 DNA reads as TGTGCCAGCAGTGAAGGTACGCAATCTGAGCAGTTCTTC. Amino acids: CASSEGTQSEQFF.

This clonotype was recorded many times. The chain recombines TRBV7-2 with TRBJ2-7, with a possible D match to TRBD1 (5 bases). Per the germline V gene, CDR1 is SGHTA and CDR2 is FQGNSA. Trimming left V 3 bases short and J 9 bases short, with 18 bases between. The CDR3 contains 14 residues. Written as DNA, the CDR3 is TGTGCCAGCAGCTTCCGGACACCCACTTTGCGGCAGTACTTC. It specifies CASSFRTPTLRQYF.

This clonotype was counted between two and nine times. In DNA form, the CDR3 reads TGTGCCAGTAGTATAGTTCCCTCGGAAGCTTTCTTT. Amino acid sequence: CASSIVPSEAFF. V is TRBV19 and J is TRBJ1-1; D gene ambiguous. Germline V gene lookup returns CDR1 LNHDA and CDR2 SQIVND (reference sequence). The CDR3 spans 12 residues. With 1 base removed from V and 8 bases from J, the gap between germline ends came to 8 bases.

This chain links TRBV5-5 with TRBJ2-3; 8 nucleotides match TRBD2. This CDR3 contains 15 residues. V was pared by 2 bases and J by 4 bases, with 6 bases of the junction left unmatched. The germline V gene has CDR1 SGHKS and CDR2 YYEKEE (reference sequence). The CDR3 protein is CASSLGTRRSDTQYF. The CDR3 DNA reads as TGTGCCAGCAGCTTAGGGACTAGGAGATCAGATACGCAGTATTTT.

Concerning this clonotype itself: A much larger clone sits a single nucleotide away, making a read error possible. V is TRBV3-1 and J is TRBJ1-2, with a tentative D call TRBD1 (5 bases). CDR1 and CDR2 (germline): LGHDT, YNNKEL (reference sequence). The CDR3 runs 15 residues. The V and J ends lost 4 bases and 4 bases respectively, with 16 bases between them. The CDR3 loop is CASSLGDGCFYGYTF. The CDR3 bases are TGTGCCAGCAGCCTTGGGGACGGCTGCTTCTATGGCTACACCTTC.

This clonotype was counted many times. This chain links TRBV12-3 or TRBV12-4 with TRBJ1-1, with 7 bases aligning to TRBD1. This CDR3 is built from 15 residues. V lost 3 bases, J lost 0 bases, and 4 bases stayed unmatched. In DNA form, the CDR3 reads TGTGCCAGCAGTTTCCAAGGGACAGTGAACACTGAAGCTTTCTTT. This sequence encodes CASSFQGTVNTEAFF.

Ten or more counts support this clonotype. The chain recombines TRBV2 with TRBJ2-1, with D unresolved. CDR3 size: 11 residues. Per the germline V gene, CDR1 is SNHLY and CDR2 is FYNNEI. Trimming took 6 bases from V and 10 from J, leaving 10 bases between them. The CDR3 nucleotides are TGTGCCAGCAGGGAAATTCGAGAGCAGTTCTTC. This codes for CASREIREQFF.

This clonotype has ten or more counts. This sequence joins TRBV4-2 and TRBJ1-2; no reliable D call. The ends were cut back, 0 bases at V and 0 bases at J, with 8 bases in the middle. This CDR3 contains 15 residues. The germline V gene encodes CDR1 LGHNA and CDR2 YNFKEQ. The CDR3 here is CASSQDHSANYGYTF. As DNA, the CDR3 is TGTGCCAGCAGCCAAGATCACAGTGCTAACTATGGCTACACCTTC.

This clonotype was picked up a small number of times. The chain carries TRBV20-1 and TRBJ2-4; perhaps TRBD2 as D (6 bases). CDR3 size: 14 residues. CDR1 and CDR2 (germline): DFQATT, SNEGSKA (reference sequence). V was pared by 3 bases and J by 7 bases, with 16 bases between. This CDR3 reads CSARYRGLENIQYF. In nucleotides, the CDR3 is TGCAGTGCTAGGTATCGGGGGTTGGAGAACATTCAGTACTTC.

This clonotype occurred a few times. The genes are TRBV6-2 or TRBV6-3 and TRBJ1-2; the match to TRBD1 covers 9 bases. The germline gives CDR1 MNHEY, CDR2 SVGEGT. The CDR3 consists of 13 residues. V lost 6 bases to trimming and J lost 8 bases; unmatched junction nucleotides: 7. The CDR3, as DNA: TGTGCCAGCAGCGCGGACAGGGGCGGCGGCTACACCTTC. The encoded protein is CASSADRGGGYTF.

The chain links TRBV20-1 to TRBJ2-3; TRBD2 aligns across 12 bases. J was trimmed by 13 bases and V by 2 bases; bases with no gene match: 4. This CDR3 spans 12 amino acids. Germline assignment: CDR1 DFQATT and CDR2 SNEGSKA (reference sequence). The CDR3 DNA follows: TGCAGTGCTAGACTAGCGGGGGGGCTGGAGTATTTT. Its translation: CSARLAGGLEYF.

This clonotype was seen repeatedly, ten times or more. The chain couples TRBV7-2 to TRBJ2-3; TRBD2 is a possible D gene (5 bases). CDR1 is SGHTA, CDR2 FQGNSA, per germline. V was clipped by 3 bases and J by 3 bases, with 13 bases between them. This CDR3 spans 15 amino acids. The CDR3 DNA follows: TGTGCCAGCAGCTTCGCAGGACTTTTTACAGATACGCAGTATTTT. This sequence encodes CASSFAGLFTDTQYF.